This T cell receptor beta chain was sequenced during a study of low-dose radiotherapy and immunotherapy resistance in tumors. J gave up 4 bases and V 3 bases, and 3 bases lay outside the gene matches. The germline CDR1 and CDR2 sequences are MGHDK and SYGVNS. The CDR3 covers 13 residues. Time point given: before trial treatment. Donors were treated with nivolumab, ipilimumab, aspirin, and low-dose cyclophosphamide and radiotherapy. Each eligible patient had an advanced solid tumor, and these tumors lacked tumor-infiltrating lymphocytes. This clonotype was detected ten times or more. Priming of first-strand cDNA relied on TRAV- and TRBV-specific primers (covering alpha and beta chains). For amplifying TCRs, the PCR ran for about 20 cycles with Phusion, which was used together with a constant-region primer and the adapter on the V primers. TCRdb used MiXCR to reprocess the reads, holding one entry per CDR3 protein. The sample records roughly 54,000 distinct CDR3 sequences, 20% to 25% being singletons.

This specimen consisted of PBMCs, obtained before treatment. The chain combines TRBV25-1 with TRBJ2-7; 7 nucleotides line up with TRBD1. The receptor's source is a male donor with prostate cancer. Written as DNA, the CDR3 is TGTGCCAGCAGTGAGCAGGGGGTGTACGAGCAGTACTTC. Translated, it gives CASSEQGVYEQYF.